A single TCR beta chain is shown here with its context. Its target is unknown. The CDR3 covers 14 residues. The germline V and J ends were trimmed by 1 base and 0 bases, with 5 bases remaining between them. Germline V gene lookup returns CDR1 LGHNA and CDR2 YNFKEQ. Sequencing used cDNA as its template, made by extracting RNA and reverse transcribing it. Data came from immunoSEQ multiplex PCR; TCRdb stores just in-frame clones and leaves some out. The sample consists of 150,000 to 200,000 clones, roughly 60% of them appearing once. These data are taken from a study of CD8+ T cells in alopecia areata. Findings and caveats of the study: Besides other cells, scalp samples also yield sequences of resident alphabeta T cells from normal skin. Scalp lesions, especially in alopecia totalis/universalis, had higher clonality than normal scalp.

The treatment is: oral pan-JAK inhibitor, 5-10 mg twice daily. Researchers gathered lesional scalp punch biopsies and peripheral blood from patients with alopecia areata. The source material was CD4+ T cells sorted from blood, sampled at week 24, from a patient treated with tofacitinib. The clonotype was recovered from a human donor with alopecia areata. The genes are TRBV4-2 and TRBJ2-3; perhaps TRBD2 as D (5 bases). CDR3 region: CASSQGTSTDTQYF. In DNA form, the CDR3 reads TGTGCCAGCAGCCAAGGGACTAGCACAGATACGCAGTATTTT.